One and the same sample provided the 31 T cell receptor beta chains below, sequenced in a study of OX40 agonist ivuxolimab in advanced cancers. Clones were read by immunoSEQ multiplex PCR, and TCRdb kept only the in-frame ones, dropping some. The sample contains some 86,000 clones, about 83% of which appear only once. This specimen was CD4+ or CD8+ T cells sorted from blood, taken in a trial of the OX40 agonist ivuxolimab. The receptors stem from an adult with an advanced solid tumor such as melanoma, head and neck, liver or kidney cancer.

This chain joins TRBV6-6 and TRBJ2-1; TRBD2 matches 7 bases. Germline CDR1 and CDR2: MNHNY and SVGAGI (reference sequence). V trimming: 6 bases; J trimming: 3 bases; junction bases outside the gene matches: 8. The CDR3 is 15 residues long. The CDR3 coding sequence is TGTGCCAGCAGACCAGGACTAGAGTTCTACAATGAGCAGTTCTTC. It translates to CASRPGLEFYNEQFF.

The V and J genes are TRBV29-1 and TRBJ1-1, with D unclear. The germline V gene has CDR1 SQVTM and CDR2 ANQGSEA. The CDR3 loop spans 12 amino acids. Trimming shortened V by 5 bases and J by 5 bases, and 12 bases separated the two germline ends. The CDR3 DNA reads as TGCAGCGTTTTACACCCCGAAACTGAAGCTTTCTTT. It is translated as CSVLHPETEAFF.

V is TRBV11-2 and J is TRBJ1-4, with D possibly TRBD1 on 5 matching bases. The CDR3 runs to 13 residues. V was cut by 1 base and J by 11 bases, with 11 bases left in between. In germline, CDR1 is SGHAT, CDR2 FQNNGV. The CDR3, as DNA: TGTGCCAGCAGCTTAGGGGGACGGAGGAAACTGTTTTTT. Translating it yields CASSLGGRRKLFF. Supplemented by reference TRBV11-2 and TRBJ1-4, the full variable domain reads EAGVAQSPRYKIIEKRQSVAFWCNPISGHATLYWYQQILGQGPKLLIQFQNNGVVDDSQLPKDRFSAERLKGVDSTLKIQPAKLEDSAVYLCASSLGGRRKLFFGSGTQLSVL.

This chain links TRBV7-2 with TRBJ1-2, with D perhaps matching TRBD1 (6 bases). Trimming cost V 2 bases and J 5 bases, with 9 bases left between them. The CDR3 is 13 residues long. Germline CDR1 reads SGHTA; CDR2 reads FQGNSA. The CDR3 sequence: CASSLPQGYGYTF. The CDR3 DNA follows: TGTGCCAGCAGCTTACCACAGGGATATGGCTACACCTTC.

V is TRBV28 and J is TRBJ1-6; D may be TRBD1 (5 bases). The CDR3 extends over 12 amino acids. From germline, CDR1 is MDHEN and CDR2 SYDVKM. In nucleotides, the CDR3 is TGTGCGACGGAGCGGACAAATTCACCCCTCCACTTT. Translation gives CATERTNSPLHF.

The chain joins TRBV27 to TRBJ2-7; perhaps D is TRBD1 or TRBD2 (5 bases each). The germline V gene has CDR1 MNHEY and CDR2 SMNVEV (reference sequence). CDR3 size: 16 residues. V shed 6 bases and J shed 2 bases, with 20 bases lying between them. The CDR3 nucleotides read TGTGCCAGCAGCCCACCGCCGGGACGGGTACCCTACGAGCAGTACTTC. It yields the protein CASSPPPGRVPYEQYF.

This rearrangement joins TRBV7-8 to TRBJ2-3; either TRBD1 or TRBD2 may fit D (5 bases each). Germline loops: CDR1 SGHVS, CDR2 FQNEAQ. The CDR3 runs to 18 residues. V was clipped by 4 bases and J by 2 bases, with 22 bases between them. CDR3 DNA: TGTGCCAGCAGCTCCGCGAATTGGGGGAACCCCTACACAGATACGCAGTATTTT. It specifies CASSSANWGNPYTDTQYF. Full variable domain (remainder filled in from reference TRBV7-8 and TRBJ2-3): GAGVSQSPRYKVAKRGQDVALRCDPISGHVSLFWYQQALGQGPEFLTYFQNEAQLDKSGLPSDRFFAERPEGSVSTLKIQRTQQEDSAVYLCASSSANWGNPYTDTQYFGPGTRLTVL.

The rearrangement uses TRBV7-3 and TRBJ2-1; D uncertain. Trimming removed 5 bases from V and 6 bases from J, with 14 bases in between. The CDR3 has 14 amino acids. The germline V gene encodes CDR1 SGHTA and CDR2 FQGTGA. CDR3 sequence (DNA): TGTGCCAGCAGCCGATCTTCTGTCATCAATGAGCAGTTCTTC. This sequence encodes CASSRSSVINEQFF.

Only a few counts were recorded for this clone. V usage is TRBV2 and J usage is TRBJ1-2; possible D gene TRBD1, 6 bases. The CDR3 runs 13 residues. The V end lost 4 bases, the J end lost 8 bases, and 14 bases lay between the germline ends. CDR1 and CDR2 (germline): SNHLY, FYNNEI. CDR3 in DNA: TGTGCCAGCAGTGTCAGGGGTGCGGAGGGCTACACCTTC. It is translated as CASSVRGAEGYTF.

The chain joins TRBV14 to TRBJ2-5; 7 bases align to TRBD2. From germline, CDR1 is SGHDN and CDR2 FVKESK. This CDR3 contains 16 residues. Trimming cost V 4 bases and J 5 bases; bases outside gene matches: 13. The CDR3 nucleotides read TGTGCCAGCAGCCGGCAAACCGCTAGCGGTCATGAGACCCAGTACTTC. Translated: CASSRQTASGHETQYF.

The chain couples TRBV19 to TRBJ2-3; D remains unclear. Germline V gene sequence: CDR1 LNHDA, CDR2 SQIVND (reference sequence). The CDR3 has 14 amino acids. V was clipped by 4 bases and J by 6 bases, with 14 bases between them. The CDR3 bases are TGTGCCAGTAGTACGAGAGTGGGGTACGATACGCAGTATTTT. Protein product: CASSTRVGYDTQYF.

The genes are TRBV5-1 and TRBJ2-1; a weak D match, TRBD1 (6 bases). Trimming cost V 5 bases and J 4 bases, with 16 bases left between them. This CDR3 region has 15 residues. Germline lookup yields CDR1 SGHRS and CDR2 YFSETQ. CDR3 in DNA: TGCGCCAGCAGTTCTGGACAGCTCACATACAATGAGCAGTTCTTC. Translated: CASSSGQLTYNEQFF.

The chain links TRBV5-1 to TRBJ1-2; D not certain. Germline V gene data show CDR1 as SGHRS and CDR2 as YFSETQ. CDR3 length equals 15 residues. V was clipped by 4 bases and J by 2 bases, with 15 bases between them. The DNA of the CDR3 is TGCGCCAGCAGCCCGGGAAGAGCTTCAAACTATGGCTACACCTTC. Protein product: CASSPGRASNYGYTF. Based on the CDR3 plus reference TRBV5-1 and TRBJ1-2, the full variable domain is KAGVTQTPRYLIKTRGQQVTLSCSPISGHRSVSWYQQTPGQGLQFLFEYFSETQRNKGNFPGRFSGRQFSNSRSEMNVSTLELGDSALYLCASSPGRASNYGYTFGSGTRLTVV.

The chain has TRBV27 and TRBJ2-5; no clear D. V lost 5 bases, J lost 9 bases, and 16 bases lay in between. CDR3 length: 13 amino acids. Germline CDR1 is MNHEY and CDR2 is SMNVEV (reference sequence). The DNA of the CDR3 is TGTGCCAGCAGTACGACTGCCCAATGGGCCCAGTACTTC. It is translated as CASSTTAQWAQYF.

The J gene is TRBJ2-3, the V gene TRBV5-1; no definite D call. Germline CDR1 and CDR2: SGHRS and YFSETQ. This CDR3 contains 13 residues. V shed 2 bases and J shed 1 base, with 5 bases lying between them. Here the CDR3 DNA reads TGCGCCAGCAGCTTAGTTGGCACAGATACGCAGTATTTT. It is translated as CASSLVGTDTQYF.

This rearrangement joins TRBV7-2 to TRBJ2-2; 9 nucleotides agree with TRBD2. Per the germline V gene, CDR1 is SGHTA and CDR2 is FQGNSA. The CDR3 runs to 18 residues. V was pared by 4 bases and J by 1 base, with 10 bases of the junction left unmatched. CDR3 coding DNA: TGTGCCAGCAGCTCCCACTGGGGAGCGGGGGGGAACACCGGGGAGCTGTTTTTT. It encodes CASSSHWGAGGNTGELFF.

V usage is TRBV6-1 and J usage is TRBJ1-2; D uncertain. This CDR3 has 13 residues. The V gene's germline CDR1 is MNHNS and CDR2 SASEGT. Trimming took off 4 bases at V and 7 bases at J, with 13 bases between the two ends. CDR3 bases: TGTGCCAGCAGTGTTTCCGGGATGGTTGGCTACACCTTC. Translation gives CASSVSGMVGYTF.

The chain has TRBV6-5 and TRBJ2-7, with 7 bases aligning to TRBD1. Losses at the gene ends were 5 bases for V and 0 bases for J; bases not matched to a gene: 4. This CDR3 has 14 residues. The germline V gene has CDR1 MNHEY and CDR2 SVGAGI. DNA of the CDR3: TGTGCCAGCAGTAAGGACAGGAGCTCCTACGAGCAGTACTTC. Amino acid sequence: CASSKDRSSYEQYF.

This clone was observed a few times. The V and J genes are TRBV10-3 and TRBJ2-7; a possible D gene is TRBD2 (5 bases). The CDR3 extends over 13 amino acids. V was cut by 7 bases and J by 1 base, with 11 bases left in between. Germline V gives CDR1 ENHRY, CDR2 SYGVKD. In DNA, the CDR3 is TGTGCCATCATTTCGGACTTTTCCTACGAGCAGTACTTC. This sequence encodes CAIISDFSYEQYF.

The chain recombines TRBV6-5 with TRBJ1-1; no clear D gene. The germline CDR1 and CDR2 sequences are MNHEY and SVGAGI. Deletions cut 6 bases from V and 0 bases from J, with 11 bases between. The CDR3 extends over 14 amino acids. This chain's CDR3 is CASSRGPMNTEAFF. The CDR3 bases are TGTGCCAGCAGCCGCGGCCCGATGAACACTGAAGCTTTCTTT.

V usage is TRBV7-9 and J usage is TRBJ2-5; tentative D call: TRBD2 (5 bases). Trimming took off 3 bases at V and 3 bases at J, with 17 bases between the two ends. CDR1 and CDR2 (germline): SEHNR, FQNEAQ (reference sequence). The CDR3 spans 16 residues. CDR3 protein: CASSLGEAWGKETQYF. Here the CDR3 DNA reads TGTGCCAGCAGCTTGGGAGAGGCCTGGGGTAAAGAGACCCAGTACTTC.

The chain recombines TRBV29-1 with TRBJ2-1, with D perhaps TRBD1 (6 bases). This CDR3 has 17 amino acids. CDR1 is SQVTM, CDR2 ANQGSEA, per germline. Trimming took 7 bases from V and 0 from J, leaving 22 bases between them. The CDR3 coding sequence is TGCAGCGCTATCAACCTACAGGGCCGGGGCTCCTACAATGAGCAGTTCTTC. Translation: CSAINLQGRGSYNEQFF.

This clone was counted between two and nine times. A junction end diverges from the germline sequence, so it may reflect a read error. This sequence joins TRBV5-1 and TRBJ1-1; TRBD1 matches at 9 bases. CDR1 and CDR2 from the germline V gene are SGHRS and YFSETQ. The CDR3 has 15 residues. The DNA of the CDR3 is TGCGCCAGCAGCCCGCTACAGGGGGCGAACGCTGAAGCTTTCTTT. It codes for CASSPLQGANAEAFF.

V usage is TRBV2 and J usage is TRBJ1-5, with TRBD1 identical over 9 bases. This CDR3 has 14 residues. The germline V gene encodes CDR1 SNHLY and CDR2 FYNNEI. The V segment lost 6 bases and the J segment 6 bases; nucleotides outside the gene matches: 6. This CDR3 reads CASRFTGGGQPQHF. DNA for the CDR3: TGTGCCAGCAGGTTCACAGGGGGCGGTCAGCCCCAGCATTTT.

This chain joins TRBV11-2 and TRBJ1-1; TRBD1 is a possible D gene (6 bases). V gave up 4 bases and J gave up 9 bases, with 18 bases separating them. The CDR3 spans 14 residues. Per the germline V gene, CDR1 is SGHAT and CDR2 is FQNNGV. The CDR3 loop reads CASSSLGGTTQAFF. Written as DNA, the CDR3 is TGTGCCAGCAGCTCCCTAGGGGGAACTACTCAAGCTTTCTTT.

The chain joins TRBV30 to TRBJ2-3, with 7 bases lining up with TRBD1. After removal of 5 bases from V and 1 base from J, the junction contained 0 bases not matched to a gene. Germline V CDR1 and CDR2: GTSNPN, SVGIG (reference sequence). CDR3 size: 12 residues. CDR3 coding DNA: TGTGCCTGGGACAGGGGCACAGATACGCAGTATTTT. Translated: CAWDRGTDTQYF.

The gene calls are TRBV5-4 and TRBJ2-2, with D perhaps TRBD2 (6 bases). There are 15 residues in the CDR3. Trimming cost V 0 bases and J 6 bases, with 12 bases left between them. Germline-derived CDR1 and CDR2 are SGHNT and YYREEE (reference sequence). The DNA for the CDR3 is TGTGCCAGCAGCTTGGTCTTTGCGGGGCCCGGGGAGCTGTTTTTT. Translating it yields CASSLVFAGPGELFF.

This CDR3 reads CASSPQESVSNYGYTF. The CDR3 region has the DNA TGTGCCAGCTCACCACAAGAAAGTGTTTCTAACTATGGCTACACCTTC. The chain recombines TRBV18 with TRBJ1-2; no reliable D call. The CDR3 runs 16 residues. Germline CDR1 and CDR2: KGHSH and LQKENI. Trimming took off 1 base at V and 0 bases at J, with 12 bases between the two ends.

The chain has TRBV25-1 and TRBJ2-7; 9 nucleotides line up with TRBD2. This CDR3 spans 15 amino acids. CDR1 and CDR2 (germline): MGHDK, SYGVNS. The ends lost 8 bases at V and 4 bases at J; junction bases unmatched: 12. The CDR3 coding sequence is TGTGCCAGCGTCCCGGGCGGGAGGGCCGTTTACGAGCAGTACTTC. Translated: CASVPGGRAVYEQYF.

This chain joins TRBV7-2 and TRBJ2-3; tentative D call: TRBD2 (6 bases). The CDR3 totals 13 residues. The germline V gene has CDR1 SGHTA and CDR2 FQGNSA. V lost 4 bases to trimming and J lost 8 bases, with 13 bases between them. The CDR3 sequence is CASSSPRRGTQYF. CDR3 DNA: TGTGCCAGCAGCTCCCCCCGGCGGGGTACGCAGTATTTT.

Here the CDR3 reads CASSQDEETQYF. CDR3 DNA: TGTGCCAGCAGCCAAGATGAAGAGACCCAGTACTTC. J is TRBJ2-5 and V is TRBV14; no firm D call. CDR3 size: 12 residues. Trimming took off 0 bases at V and 3 bases at J, with 2 bases between the two ends. Germline assignment: CDR1 SGHDN and CDR2 FVKESK.